This TCR beta chain was identified during a study of shared clonotypes between healthy human individuals. Turning to this clone: Other nucleotide sequences in the sample specify the same CDR3.

The table came from immunoSEQ multiplex PCR; TCRdb's copy has only in-frame clones and leaves some out. The table includes 490,000 or so clones, about three quarters detected once. The V end lost 5 bases, the J end lost 3 bases, and 9 bases lay between the germline ends. The CDR3 is 13 amino acids. Germline lookup yields CDR1 SGHTA and CDR2 FQGNSA. The material sequenced was PBMCs. The clonotype was recovered from a middle-aged woman in good health. Some clones in this sample may be carry-over from other donors' samples. The rearrangement uses TRBV7-2 and TRBJ2-3, with D unclear. The CDR3 reads CASSPRPTDTQYF. CDR3 in DNA: TGTGCCAGCAGCCCACGCCCGACAGATACGCAGTATTTT.